Given below is one TCR beta chain in context. Its antigen is not identified. The authors incorporated unique molecular identifiers into the TCR beta cDNA libraries. TCRdb fed the PCR reads into MiXCR, producing one record per CDR3 protein. Among about 460,000 distinct CDR3 sequences, approximately 46% were seen once, and the ten largest hold about 12%. The data derive from a study of post-analysis software for immune sequencing data. Regarding the study as a whole: TRBV5-6, TRBV5-1 and TRBV20-1 belonged to a set of about five TRBV segments that were more frequent in patients than controls.

From germline, CDR1 is SQVTM and CDR2 ANQGSEA. This CDR3 is built from 13 residues. Deletions cut 4 bases from V and 7 bases from J, with 14 bases between. The sample taken for sequencing was blood. The chain has TRBV29-1 and TRBJ1-5; perhaps TRBD1 as D (6 bases). The TCR was taken from a girl between 5 and 17 years old with multiple sclerosis. The CDR3 reads CSVAGGGGQPQHF. In nucleotides, the CDR3 is TGCAGCGTTGCGGGCGGGGGCGGGCAGCCCCAGCATTTT.